A selection of T cell receptor beta chains follows, all from one sample in a study of early T cells in non-severe SARS-CoV-2 infection. MiXCR, run by TCRdb on the 5' RACE reads, gives a single entry per CDR3 protein. Among roughly 30,000 distinct CDR3 sequences, approximately 5.4% were seen once, and the ten largest hold roughly 13%. The sample comprised whole blood. These TCRs come from an adult who was a healthcare worker with PCR-confirmed SARS-CoV-2 infection or an uninfected control (not recorded which). Each CDR3 is given with its conserved first and last residue. A D gene is named only where the DNA matches it firmly. A clone size is listed for some rows: how often the clone was seen (once, few, many), or a class if it is expanded.

clone_size	v_call	d_call	j_call	cdr3_nt	cdr3_aa
many	TRBV20-1	.	TRBJ2-4	TGCAGTGCCACCGGACGACAGGAACTAGCCAAAAACATTCAGTACTTC	CSATGRQELAKNIQYF
many	TRBV18	.	TRBJ2-4	TGTGCCAGCTCACCCCCGCAAGGAGCCAAAAACATTCAGTACTTC	CASSPPQGAKNIQYF
.	TRBV2	.	TRBJ2-1	TGTGCCAGCAGTGAATGGGGGCGCGGGTTCTTC	CASSEWGRGFF
many	TRBV7-9	TRBD1	TRBJ1-2	TGTGCCAGCAGCTTGGGACAGATCTATTACACCTTC	CASSLGQIYYTF
.	TRBV7-6	.	TRBJ2-2	TGTGCCAGCAGCGGGACGATTGGGGGGGAGCTGTTTTTT	CASSGTIGGELFF
few	TRBV15	.	TRBJ2-3	TGTGCCACCAGCAGGGGTATCACAGATACGCAGTATTTT	CATSRGITDTQYF
many	TRBV20-1	.	TRBJ2-5	TGCAGTGCTAGAGCCCCGGGGCGCGGGGCAGGGACCCAGTACTTC	CSARAPGRGAGTQYF
many	TRBV7-9	TRBD1	TRBJ1-2	TGTGCCAGCAGCTTAGGGGTGACAGGGCACTATGGCTACACCTTC	CASSLGVTGHYGYTF
many	TRBV3-1	.	TRBJ2-7	TGTGCCAGCAGCCACTCATTTCTGGAGCAGTACTTC	CASSHSFLEQYF
many	TRBV5-1	.	TRBJ2-2	TGCGCCAGCAGCTTGGAACAGGGCGGGACCGGGGAGCTGTTTTTT	CASSLEQGGTGELFF
many	TRBV2	.	TRBJ1-6	TGTGCCAGCAGTGACGCAGGGAGCTCCTATAATTCACCCCTCCACTTT	CASSDAGSSYNSPLHF
many	TRBV12-3/TRBV12-4	.	TRBJ2-2	TGTGCCAGCAGTTTGCTGGGGGGCAGGGACACCGGGGAGCTGTTTTTT	CASSLLGGRDTGELFF
many	TRBV2	TRBD1	TRBJ2-3	TGTGCCAGCACAAGGGACAGGGGGAATACGCAGTATTTT	CASTRDRGNTQYF
.	TRBV29-1	.	TRBJ2-4	TGCAGCGTTGGAGGGACCCAGGCCCAGTACTTC	CSVGGTQAQYF
many	TRBV5-6	TRBD1	TRBJ1-5	TGTGCCAGCAGCTTTCGGGACAGGGGCGACCAGCCCCAGCATTTT	CASSFRDRGDQPQHF
many	TRBV6-5	.	TRBJ1-1	TGTGCCAGCAGTTCCATGACCACTGAAGCTTTCTTT	CASSSMTTEAFF
many	TRBV4-3	TRBD2	TRBJ2-6	TGCGCCAGCAGCCAAGACCCGCGGGGGAATGGGGCCAACGTCCTGACTTTC	CASSQDPRGNGANVLTF
once	TRBV5-4	TRBD1	TRBJ1-1	TGTGCCAGCAGCCGGGACAGGGACACTGAAGCTTTCTTT	CASSRDRDTEAFF
many	TRBV20-1	.	TRBJ1-5	TGCAGTGCTAGAGATCCTCGCTCTAGGGGTCCCAATCAGCCCCAGCATTTT	CSARDPRSRGPNQPQHF
many	TRBV7-9	.	TRBJ1-2	TGTGCCAGCAGCTCGAACAGCGAGCACTATGGCTACACCTTC	CASSSNSEHYGYTF
many	TRBV6-1	.	TRBJ2-7	TGTGCCAGCAGTGAAAGGTCTGGGCGCGGCGGCGAGCAGTACTTC	CASSERSGRGGEQYF
many	TRBV9	.	TRBJ1-2	TGTGCCAGCAGCGTCGACAGCCACCCCTATGGCTACACCTTC	CASSVDSHPYGYTF
few	TRBV7-9	.	TRBJ2-1	TGTGCCAGCAGCGTAAATGAGCAGTTCTTC	CASSVNEQFF
few	TRBV7-9	TRBD2	TRBJ2-2	TGTGCCAGCAGCAAGACTAGCGGGGGGATTGCCGGGGAGCTGTTTTTT	CASSKTSGGIAGELFF
many	TRBV28	TRBD2	TRBJ2-1	TGTGCCAGCACCAGCGGGGGACGAATCTACAATGAGCAGTTCTTC	CASTSGGRIYNEQFF
many	TRBV7-6	TRBD1	TRBJ1-2	TGTGCCAGCAGCTTTGGACAGGCCGACTTGCGGGGCTACACCTTC	CASSFGQADLRGYTF
many	TRBV5-1	.	TRBJ2-5	TGCGCCAGCAGCTTGGCTACAGGGGAGGCGGAGACCCAGTACTTC	CASSLATGEAETQYF
many	TRBV28	TRBD1	TRBJ2-7	TGTGCCAGCCGTTTCGCGGACAGGTACTTGGGAGAGCAGTACTTC	CASRFADRYLGEQYF
many	TRBV21-1	.	TRBJ2-3	TGTGCCAGCAGCAAAGTTGGGGGTCCAGGGGATACGCAGTATTTT	CASSKVGGPGDTQYF
many	TRBV11-2	.	TRBJ2-2	TGTGCCAGCAGCTTAGTGGGGAACACCGGGGAGCTGTTTTTT	CASSLVGNTGELFF
few	TRBV5-6	.	TRBJ2-7	TGTGCCAGCAGGGCGACTACCTCCTACGAGCAGTACTTC	CASRATTSYEQYF
many	TRBV11-2	.	TRBJ1-1	TGTGCCAGCAGCATGGGACGGCGAATGAACACTGAAGCTTTCTTT	CASSMGRRMNTEAFF
once	TRBV4-2	.	TRBJ2-4	TGTGCCAGCAGCCAAGAGACGACAGAGCTAGCCAAAAACATTCAGTACTTC	CASSQETTELAKNIQYF
many	TRBV6-5	.	TRBJ1-6	TGTGCCAGCAGTCCCCGGGGGGTTTCACCCCTCCACTTT	CASSPRGVSPLHF
many	TRBV6-1	.	TRBJ2-2	TGTGCCAGCAGTGAACGCACAGTAAACACCGGGGAGCTGTTTTTT	CASSERTVNTGELFF
.	TRBV5-6	.	TRBJ2-2	TGTGCCAGCAGCGAACGGGTCAAAACCACCGGGGAGCTGTTTTTT	CASSERVKTTGELFF
.	TRBV5-5	.	TRBJ2-1	TGTGCCAGCAGCCCGGGGGACAGCCGTAACAATGAGCAGTTCTTC	CASSPGDSRNNEQFF
many	TRBV5-1	.	TRBJ2-2	TGCGCCAGCAGCTCGGGACAACCGAACACCGGGGAGCTGTTTTTT	CASSSGQPNTGELFF
.	TRBV4-1	.	TRBJ2-7	TGCGCCAGCAGCCAAGGCAGGGATGTCTACGAGCAGTACTTC	CASSQGRDVYEQYF
many	TRBV6-5	TRBD1	TRBJ2-7	TGTGCCAGCAGTCGACAGGGAAGTACCTACGAGCAGTACTTC	CASSRQGSTYEQYF
.	TRBV28	TRBD2	TRBJ2-7	TGTGCCAGCAGTTTCAGCTCTATAGCGGGGCTCTTC	CASSFSSIAGLF
.	TRBV28	.	TRBJ2-3	TGTGCCAGCAGTTTATACAGCACAGATACGCAGTATTTT	CASSLYSTDTQYF
many	TRBV14	TRBD1	TRBJ1-1	TGTGCCAGCAGCCCGACAGGGGTCTCCTTAAGACCTGAAGCTTTCTTT	CASSPTGVSLRPEAFF
few	TRBV19	TRBD1	TRBJ2-7	TGTGCCAGCGCGCGGGACAGGGTCTCCTACGAGCAGTACTTC	CASARDRVSYEQYF
.	TRBV7-8	TRBD1	TRBJ1-1	TGTGCCAGCATCTCGGACAGGGTTGGAATGAACACTGAAGCTTTCTTT	CASISDRVGMNTEAFF
.	TRBV7-2	.	TRBJ2-7	TGTGCCAGCAGCCCAATAGGTAGAGGGTATGGTGGCGAGCAGTACTTC	CASSPIGRGYGGEQYF
many	TRBV6-5	TRBD2	TRBJ2-1	TGTGCCAGCAGCGTAACTAGCGGGGGGTCCACAATGCTCTACAATGAGCAGTTCTTC	CASSVTSGGSTMLYNEQFF
few	TRBV2	TRBD1	TRBJ2-3	TGTGCCACCTTACTGGGGACAGCCACAGATACGCAGTATTTT	CATLLGTATDTQYF
few	TRBV3-1	.	TRBJ2-7	TGTGCCAGCAGCCACGGGGTTGTCCTGGGCTACGAGCAGTACTTC	CASSHGVVLGYEQYF
many	TRBV27	.	TRBJ2-7	TGTGCCAGCAGTTCCAACCGGGAGCCACCCTACGAGCAGTACTTC	CASSSNREPPYEQYF
many	TRBV3-1	.	TRBJ2-7	TGTGCCAGCAGCCACCTAGGTGCTGACTACGAGCAGTACTTC	CASSHLGADYEQYF
many	TRBV6-1	TRBD1	TRBJ1-5	TGTGCCAGCAGTGACAGGACAGGGGGTTATCAGCCCCAGCATTTT	CASSDRTGGYQPQHF